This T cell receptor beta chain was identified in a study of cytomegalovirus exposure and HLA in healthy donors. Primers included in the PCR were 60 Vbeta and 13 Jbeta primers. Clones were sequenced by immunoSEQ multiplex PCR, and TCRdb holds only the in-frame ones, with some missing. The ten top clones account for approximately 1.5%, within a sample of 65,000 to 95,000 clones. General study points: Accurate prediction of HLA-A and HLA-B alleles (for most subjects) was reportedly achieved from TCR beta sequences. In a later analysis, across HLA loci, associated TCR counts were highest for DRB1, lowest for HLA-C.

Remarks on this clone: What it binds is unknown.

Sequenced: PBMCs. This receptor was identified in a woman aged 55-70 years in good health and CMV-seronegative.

CDR3 sequence: CASSPQGLEETQYF. In nucleotides, the CDR3 is TGTGCCAGCAGCCCACAGGGGTTGGAAGAGACCCAGTACTTC. The gene calls are TRBV4-2 and TRBJ2-5; 7 nucleotides match TRBD1. Germline V CDR1 and CDR2: LGHNA, YNFKEQ. The CDR3 is 14 amino acids. The V gene end was trimmed by 4 bases and the J gene end by 3 bases; junction bases not matched to a gene: 5.